Listed below are T cell receptor beta chains from one sample, sequenced in a study of blood T cell repertoires in COVID-19. Libraries were prepared by immunoSEQ multiplex PCR; TCRdb keeps only in-frame clonotypes and omits some of them. The sample has some 460,000 clones; around 89% are singletons. The sample taken for sequencing was peripheral blood. Source of these receptors: a woman aged 25-40 years with acute or convalescent COVID-19. Both conserved end residues are part of each CDR3. A D gene is named only where the DNA matches it firmly. Not every row has a clone size; where given, it reads once, few, many or a size class.

clone size	D gene	J gene	V gene	CDR3 DNA	CDR3 protein
NA	TRBD1	TRBJ2-1	TRBV5-1	TGCGCCAGCAGCCCGGGACAGGCAGGGCACTACAATGAGCAGTTCTTC	CASSPGQAGHYNEQFF
NA	NA	TRBJ1-2	TRBV30	TGTGCCTGGAGCGAAGGGGCGGACTATGGCTACACCTTC	CAWSEGADYGYTF
NA	NA	TRBJ2-1	TRBV15	TGTGCCACCAGCAGAGGGGTCCAGGCAGGGTCCTACAATGAGCAGTTCTTC	CATSRGVQAGSYNEQFF
NA	TRBD2	TRBJ2-4	TRBV4-1	TGCGCCAGCAGCCAAGGGGGACTAGCGGGGGGTTACAGTGGCATTCAGTACTTC	CASSQGGLAGGYSGIQYF
NA	TRBD1	TRBJ1-2	TRBV2	TGTGCCAGCAGTGGAACGGGACAGGGGCTGAGTGGCTACACCTTC	CASSGTGQGLSGYTF
NA	TRBD2	TRBJ2-5	TRBV9	TGTGCCAGCAGCACCGAGGGCGAGCGGGGGGGTCGTGAGACCCAGTACTTC	CASSTEGERGGRETQYF
NA	TRBD1	TRBJ2-5	TRBV2	TGTGCCAGCAGTTCCGGGACAGTTAAAGAGACCCAGTACTTC	CASSSGTVKETQYF
NA	NA	TRBJ2-3	TRBV7-3	TGTGCCAGCAGCTTAATAGGAGGGGTCTCCACAGATACGCAGTATTTT	CASSLIGGVSTDTQYF
NA	NA	TRBJ1-2	TRBV3-1/TRBV3-2	TGTGCCAGCAGCCCTAGTTACGGTGTAACTAACTATGGCTACACCTTC	CASSPSYGVTNYGYTF
once	NA	TRBJ2-2	TRBV4-1	TGCGCCAGCAGCCAACCCCGGGCAGGGCCCCACACCGGGGAGCTGTTTTTT	CASSQPRAGPHTGELFF
NA	NA	TRBJ2-7	TRBV7-9	TGTGCCAGCAGCCCAATGGACAGCTACGAGCAGTACTTC	CASSPMDSYEQYF
NA	TRBD2	TRBJ2-7	TRBV11-1	TGTGCCAGCAGCATCGGGACTAGCGGGTACGAGCAGTACTTC	CASSIGTSGYEQYF
NA	TRBD1	TRBJ2-7	TRBV5-6	TGTGCCAGCAGCAAGGACAGGGGGTTTGTATCCTTCAACGAGCAGTACTTC	CASSKDRGFVSFNEQYF
NA	NA	TRBJ2-1	TRBV11-3	TGTGCCAGCAGCTTGTTTGGTCAGAACTACAATGAGCAGTTCTTC	CASSLFGQNYNEQFF
NA	NA	TRBJ2-3	TRBV10-3	TGTGCCATCAGACCGTCAGCGACAGATACGCAGTATTTT	CAIRPSATDTQYF
NA	NA	TRBJ1-2	TRBV6-5	TGTGCCAGCACTAAGGGGGGGAGCTATGGCTACACCTTC	CASTKGGSYGYTF
NA	TRBD2	TRBJ2-1	TRBV9	TGTGCCAGCAGCGTTTACGGGACTAAATTTGAGCAGTTCTTC	CASSVYGTKFEQFF
NA	NA	TRBJ2-5	TRBV4-1	TGCGCCAGCAGCCAACCGGGGGAGTACCAAGAGACCCAGTACTTC	CASSQPGEYQETQYF
NA	TRBD1	TRBJ2-3	TRBV29-1	TGCAGCGTAGAGGACAGGCAAGGCACAGATACGCAGTATTTT	CSVEDRQGTDTQYF
NA	TRBD2	TRBJ2-1	TRBV10-2	TGCGCCAGCAGTGAATCTAGCGGGGGGTGGTATGAGCAGTTCTTC	CASSESSGGWYEQFF
once	TRBD1	TRBJ1-1	TRBV12-5	TGTGCTAGTGGTCTTACGGGGACAGGGGAAGCTTTCTTT	CASGLTGTGEAFF
once	TRBD2	TRBJ2-5	TRBV24-1	TGTGCCACCGCCGCGGGGGGCAACCAAGAGACCCAGTACTTC	CATAAGGNQETQYF
NA	TRBD2	TRBJ2-6	TRBV2	TGTGCCAGCAGGGGAGGGTCCTCCTCTGGGGCCAACGTCCTGACTTTC	CASRGGSSSGANVLTF
NA	TRBD1	TRBJ2-2	TRBV27	TGTGCCAGCAGTCCAGGACAGGGGTACACCGGGGAGCTGTTTTTT	CASSPGQGYTGELFF
NA	NA	TRBJ2-3	TRBV5-1	TGCGCCAGCAGCAACGGACAGAACCCAGATACGCAGTATTTT	CASSNGQNPDTQYF
NA	TRBD1	TRBJ2-5	TRBV9	TGTGCCAGCAGCGAGACAGGGTTCGGAGAGACCCAGTACTTC	CASSETGFGETQYF
NA	NA	TRBJ2-5	TRBV5-8	TGTGCCAGCAGCTTGGCTGGCACCAGGCAAGAGACCCAGTACTTC	CASSLAGTRQETQYF
NA	NA	TRBJ1-1	TRBV13	TGTGCCAGCAGCGCCACTGGAGGGACTAAGGACACTGAAGCTTTCTTT	CASSATGGTKDTEAFF
NA	TRBD1	TRBJ1-6	TRBV6-6	TGTGCCAGCAGAAACCGGGACAGTTTTTCACCCCTCCACTTT	CASRNRDSFSPLHF
NA	NA	TRBJ2-1	TRBV7-3	TGTGCCAGCAGCTTAGATGCGACAGCCCTCAATGAGCAGTTCTTC	CASSLDATALNEQFF
NA	NA	TRBJ1-2	TRBV14	TGTGCCAGCAGCCAAGATCCAGGGCAGGCCTATGGCTACACCTTC	CASSQDPGQAYGYTF
many	TRBD2	TRBJ2-3	TRBV2	TGTGCCAGCAGCGCCGGGACTAGCGGGGGGGCAAGCACAGATACGCAGTATTTT	CASSAGTSGGASTDTQYF
NA	NA	TRBJ2-3	TRBV15	TGTGCCACCAGCAGGCCCGGGGGCACAGATACGCAGTATTTT	CATSRPGGTDTQYF
few	NA	TRBJ1-1	TRBV6-2/TRBV6-3	TGTGCCAGCAGTTCCGAATTACCTTACGTGAAACCGGGGAACACTGAAGCTTTCTTT	CASSSELPYVKPGNTEAFF
NA	NA	TRBJ1-5	TRBV28	TGTGCCAGCAGTTTTGCCGGGGGTGAGGGAGCCCAGCATTTT	CASSFAGGEGAQHF
NA	TRBD2	TRBJ2-5	TRBV7-3	TGTGCCAGCAGCTTATCCAGCGGGGGGGCCCGAGAGACCCAGTACTTC	CASSLSSGGARETQYF
once	NA	TRBJ1-2	TRBV4-1	TGCGCCAGCAGCCTTGACAGCCTCTATGGCTACACCTTC	CASSLDSLYGYTF